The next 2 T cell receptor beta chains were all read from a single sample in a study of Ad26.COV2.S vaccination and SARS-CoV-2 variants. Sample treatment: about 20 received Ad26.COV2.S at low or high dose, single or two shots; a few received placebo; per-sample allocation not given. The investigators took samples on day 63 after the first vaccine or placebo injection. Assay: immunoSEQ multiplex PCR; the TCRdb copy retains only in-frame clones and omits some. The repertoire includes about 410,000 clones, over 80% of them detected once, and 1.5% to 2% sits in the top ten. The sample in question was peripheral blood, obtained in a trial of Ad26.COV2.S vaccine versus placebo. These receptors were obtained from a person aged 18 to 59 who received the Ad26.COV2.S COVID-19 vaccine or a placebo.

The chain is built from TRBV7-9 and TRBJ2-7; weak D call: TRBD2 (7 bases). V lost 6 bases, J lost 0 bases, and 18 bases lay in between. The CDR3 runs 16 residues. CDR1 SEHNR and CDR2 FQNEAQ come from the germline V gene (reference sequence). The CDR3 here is CASSTSGGPTSYEQYF. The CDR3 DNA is TGTGCCAGCAGTACATCCGGGGGGCCCACCTCCTACGAGCAGTACTTC.

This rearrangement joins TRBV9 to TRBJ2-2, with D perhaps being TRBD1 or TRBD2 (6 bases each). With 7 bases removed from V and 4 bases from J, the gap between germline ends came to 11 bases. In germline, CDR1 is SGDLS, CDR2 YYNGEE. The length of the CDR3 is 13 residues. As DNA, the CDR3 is TGTGCCAGCGATCGGGGGCGCACCGGGGAGCTGTTTTTT. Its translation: CASDRGRTGELFF.